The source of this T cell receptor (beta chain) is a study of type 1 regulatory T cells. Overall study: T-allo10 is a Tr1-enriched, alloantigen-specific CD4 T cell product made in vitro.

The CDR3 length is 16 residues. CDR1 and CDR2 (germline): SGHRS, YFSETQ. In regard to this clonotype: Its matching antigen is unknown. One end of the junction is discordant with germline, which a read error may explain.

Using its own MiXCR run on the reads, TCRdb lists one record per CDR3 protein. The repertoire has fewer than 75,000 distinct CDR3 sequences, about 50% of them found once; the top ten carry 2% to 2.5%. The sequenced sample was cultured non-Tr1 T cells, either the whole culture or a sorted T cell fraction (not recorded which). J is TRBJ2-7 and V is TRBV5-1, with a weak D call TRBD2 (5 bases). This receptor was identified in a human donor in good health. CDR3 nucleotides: TGCGCCAGCAGCCCCTTACAGCAATCTAGCTCCTACAAGCAGTACTTC. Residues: CASSPLQQSSSYKQYF.